This record looks at one TCR beta chain sequence and its context. This CDR3 is built from 14 residues. V gave up 1 base and J gave up 0 bases, with 6 bases separating them. CDR1 and CDR2 from the germline V gene are SEHNR and FQNEAQ (reference sequence). Survey-level immunoSEQ sequencing profiled the TCR beta repertoire. Produced via immunoSEQ multiplex PCR; TCRdb's table is partial and in-frame only. Among under 65,000 clones listed, approximately 93% were seen once. The chain joins TRBV7-9 to TRBJ1-2; D not resolved. This receptor was taken from a middle-aged man with rheumatoid arthritis. Sequencing used PBMCs. This CDR3 is CASSLGASNYGYTF. The DNA for the CDR3 is TGTGCCAGCAGCTTAGGAGCGTCTAACTATGGCTACACCTTC.